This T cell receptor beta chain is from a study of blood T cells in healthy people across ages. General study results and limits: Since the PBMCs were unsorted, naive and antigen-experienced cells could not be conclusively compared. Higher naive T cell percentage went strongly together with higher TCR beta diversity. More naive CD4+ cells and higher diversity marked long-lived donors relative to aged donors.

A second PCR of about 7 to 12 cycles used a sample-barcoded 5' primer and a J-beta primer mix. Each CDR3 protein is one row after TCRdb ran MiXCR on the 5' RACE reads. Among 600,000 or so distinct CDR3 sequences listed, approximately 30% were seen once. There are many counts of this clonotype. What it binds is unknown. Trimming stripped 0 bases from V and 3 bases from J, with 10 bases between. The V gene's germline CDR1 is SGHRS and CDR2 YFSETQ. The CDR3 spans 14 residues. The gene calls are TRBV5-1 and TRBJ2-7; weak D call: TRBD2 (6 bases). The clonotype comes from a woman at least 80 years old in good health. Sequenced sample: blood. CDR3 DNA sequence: TGCGCCAGCAGCTTGGGACTAGAACTCTACGAGCAGTACTTC. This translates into CASSLGLELYEQYF.